The rows below give T cell receptor beta chains drawn from one sample of a study of CD8 T cells in Susac syndrome. TCRdb fed the immunoSEQ multiplex PCR reads into MiXCR, producing one record per CDR3 protein. Among around 95,000 distinct CDR3 sequences listed, 95% were seen once. The sequenced material came from CD8+ T cells from PBMCs. The receptors shown here come from a human donor with Susac syndrome. Both conserved end residues are part of each CDR3. Fields, in order: CDR3 protein, CDR3 DNA, J gene, D gene, V gene, clone size. A D gene is named only where the DNA matches it firmly. Clone size is shown for a subset of rows, as once, few, many or a class of expanded clone.

CASSLYGRRDSSYEQYF,TGCGCCAGCAGCTTGTACGGCAGGCGGGATAGCTCCTACGAGCAGTACTTC,TRBJ2-7,.,TRBV5-1,.
CSVGGRLGEQFF,TGCAGCGTTGGCGGTAGGCTAGGGGAGCAGTTCTTC,TRBJ2-1,.,TRBV29-1,.
CASSLEGGRTYEQYF,TGTGCCAGCAGTCTAGAAGGGGGGCGAACCTACGAGCAGTACTTC,TRBJ2-7,.,TRBV12-3/TRBV12-4,.
CASLGSGANVLTF,TGTGCCAGCTTGGGCTCTGGGGCCAACGTCCTGACTTTC,TRBJ2-6,.,TRBV6-6,.
CASSPGAGGFYEQYF,TGTGCCAGCTCCCCTGGGGCCGGAGGATTCTACGAGCAGTACTTC,TRBJ2-7,.,TRBV18,.
CASRKGGNVDTQYF,TGTGCCAGCAGGAAGGGGGGGAACGTCGATACGCAGTATTTT,TRBJ2-3,.,TRBV12-3/TRBV12-4,.
CASSHTVVWDEQFF,TGTGCCAGCAGCCACACCGTAGTTTGGGACGAGCAGTTCTTC,TRBJ2-1,.,TRBV3-1,.
CASSPGTSGSREQYF,TGTGCCAGCAGTCCTGGGACTAGCGGGAGCCGCGAGCAGTACTTC,TRBJ2-7,TRBD2,TRBV27,.
CATSRSGQGARWDSPQHF,TGTGCCACCAGCAGATCTGGACAGGGGGCTCGATGGGACTCGCCCCAGCATTTT,TRBJ1-5,TRBD1,TRBV15,.
CASSRVLVRRGGLYEQYF,TGTGCCAGCAGCCGAGTTCTGGTGAGGCGGGGGGGCCTCTACGAGCAGTACTTC,TRBJ2-7,TRBD2,TRBV7-2,.
CASSPPGQGANSPLHF,TGTGCCAGCAGCCCCCCAGGACAGGGGGCTAATTCACCCCTCCACTTT,TRBJ1-6,TRBD1,TRBV13,.
CSARPRGNGYTF,TGCAGTGCCAGGCCCAGGGGTAATGGCTACACCTTC,TRBJ1-2,.,TRBV20-1,.
CASSSQREGLWQYF,TGTGCCAGCAGCTCCCAGCGGGAGGGCCTTTGGCAGTACTTC,TRBJ2-7,TRBD2,TRBV7-9,.
CASSSYRDRYNSPLHF,TGTGCCAGCAGCTCCTACCGGGACAGATATAATTCACCCCTCCACTTT,TRBJ1-6,TRBD1,TRBV7-9,.
CSVRQGIGTEAFF,TGCAGCGTGCGACAGGGGATTGGCACTGAAGCTTTCTTT,TRBJ1-1,TRBD1,TRBV29-1,.
CASSEASGADTQYF,TGTGCCAGCAGTGAGGCCTCAGGGGCAGATACGCAGTATTTT,TRBJ2-3,.,TRBV6-4,.
CSVEARDGYTF,TGCAGCGTTGAGGCGCGGGACGGCTACACCTTC,TRBJ1-2,.,TRBV29-1,.
CSVEGTGERGANVLTF,TGCAGCGTTGAAGGGACAGGGGAGAGAGGGGCCAACGTCCTGACTTTC,TRBJ2-6,TRBD1,TRBV29-1,.
CASSSGAYEQYF,TGTGCCAGCAGCAGCGGGGCCTACGAGCAGTACTTC,TRBJ2-7,TRBD2,TRBV25-1,.
CSAATGGAYNEQFF,TGCAGTGCTGCCACCGGGGGGGCCTACAATGAGCAGTTCTTC,TRBJ2-1,TRBD2,TRBV20-1,.
CASSQDRTGEGMWTQYF,TGTGCCAGCAGCCAAGACCGGACAGGGGAGGGAATGTGGACCCAGTACTTC,TRBJ2-5,TRBD1,TRBV14,.
CASSLDSGGLNEQFF,TGTGCCAGCAGCTTAGATAGCGGGGGCCTCAATGAGCAGTTCTTC,TRBJ2-1,TRBD2,TRBV11-2,.
CASSLGATSGPGQFF,TGCGCCAGCAGCTTGGGAGCGACTAGCGGACCTGGGCAGTTCTTC,TRBJ2-1,TRBD2,TRBV5-1,once
CASSDREGMNTEAFF,TGTGCCAGCAGTGACAGGGAGGGGATGAACACTGAAGCTTTCTTT,TRBJ1-1,.,TRBV25-1,.
CASSPSQSIHEQYF,TGTGCCAGCAGTCCCTCCCAGTCCATCCACGAGCAGTACTTC,TRBJ2-7,.,TRBV7-9,.
CASSLGGPRETQYF,TGTGCCAGCAGCCTGGGGGGCCCCCGGGAGACCCAGTACTTC,TRBJ2-5,.,TRBV7-6,.
CASSGGLERGRDGYTF,TGTGCCAGCAGCGGAGGGTTGGAGAGGGGCAGGGATGGCTACACCTTC,TRBJ1-2,.,TRBV9,.
CASSRRGLDTEAFF,TGTGCCAGCTCACGGCGGGGTCTAGACACTGAAGCTTTCTTT,TRBJ1-1,.,TRBV18,.
CSASSTSSYNEQFF,TGCAGTGCTAGTTCGACAAGCTCCTACAATGAGCAGTTCTTC,TRBJ2-1,.,TRBV20-1,.
CASSFSSKETQYF,TGTGCCAGCAGCTTTTCCAGTAAAGAGACCCAGTACTTC,TRBJ2-5,.,TRBV5-6,.
CASSLSGGADYGYTF,TGTGCCAGCAGCCTCTCAGGGGGCGCGGACTATGGCTACACCTTC,TRBJ1-2,TRBD1,TRBV7-3,.
CASSQDSGSQYF,TGTGCCAGCAGCCAAGATAGCGGGTCCCAGTACTTC,TRBJ2-5,TRBD2,TRBV14,.
CSARDASYQETQYF,TGCAGTGCTAGAGACGCATCGTACCAAGAGACCCAGTACTTC,TRBJ2-5,.,TRBV20-1,once
CASMSSSLSNQPQHF,TGTGCCAGCATGTCCTCATCCCTTAGCAATCAGCCCCAGCATTTT,TRBJ1-5,.,TRBV6-1,.
CASSLTGAGQSYNEQFF,TGTGCCAGCAGCTTAACGGGGGCGGGGCAGTCCTACAATGAGCAGTTCTTC,TRBJ2-1,.,TRBV7-3,.
CASSLEDRATDTQYF,TGTGCCAGCAGCTTAGAGGACAGGGCTACAGATACGCAGTATTTT,TRBJ2-3,TRBD1,TRBV11-2,.
CASSTRQPYEQYF,TGTGCCAGCAGCACCAGACAGCCTTACGAGCAGTACTTC,TRBJ2-7,.,TRBV5-6,.
CASSLGQGFEPQHF,TGTGCCAGCAGCCTGGGACAGGGATTTGAGCCCCAGCATTTT,TRBJ1-5,TRBD1,TRBV7-9,.
CASSLEGSGANVLTF,TGTGCCAGCAGCTTGGAGGGCTCTGGGGCCAACGTCCTGACTTTC,TRBJ2-6,.,TRBV5-4,.
CATSVTRLAEQFF,TGTGCCACCAGCGTCACGAGACTAGCTGAGCAGTTCTTC,TRBJ2-1,TRBD2,TRBV15,.